This T cell receptor (beta chain) was captured by sequencing in a study of technical replicates of blood from several donors. Germline V CDR1 and CDR2: SGDLS, YYNGEE. This CDR3 is built from 13 residues. With 7 bases clipped from V and 8 bases from J, the junction kept 8 bases outside the gene matches. Measured with immunoSEQ multiplex PCR; TCRdb has only the in-frame clones, and not every one. The sample lists under 85,000 clones; roughly 94% were seen once. J is TRBJ2-1 and V is TRBV9, with 8 bases that match TRBD2. The receptor comes from a human donor in good health. Sequencing input: T cells isolated from PBMCs. CDR3 amino acids: CASLEREGYEQFF. The CDR3 DNA sequence: TGTGCCAGCTTAGAACGGGAGGGCTATGAGCAGTTCTTC.